This T cell receptor beta chain was obtained from a study of shared clonotypes between healthy human individuals. On this clone itself: Its antigen is still unknown.

Assay execution proceeded at the deep level. In the source study's methods: ImmunoSEQ junction-only sequences lacked quality scores, so their filtering differed. Only in-frame clones appear in the TCRdb table, and some are missing; sequencing was by immunoSEQ multiplex PCR. For V, J and clone size, that table is used; D and trimming come from the DNA. This table holds about 590,000 clones, roughly 95% found once. Study-wide results and limits: Shared across a few donors were around 5% of the naive CD4 clonotypes.

Positively selected for CCR7, the CD45RO-negative cells used as naive CD8 cells excluded terminally differentiated effector memory CD45RA+ cells. This sequence was found in a woman aged 25 to 39 in good health. The sequencing input was naive CD8+ T cells sorted from blood.

CDR3 loop: CASSEVGRRGPAYEQYF. In nucleotides, the CDR3 is TGTGCCAGCAGTGAAGTAGGTCGAAGGGGGCCGGCCTACGAGCAGTACTTC. The chain links TRBV2 to TRBJ2-7, with 7 positions matching TRBD1. Germline V lookup: CDR1 SNHLY, CDR2 FYNNEI. The V and J ends lost 1 base and 2 bases, in that order; junction bases with no gene match: 11. This CDR3 region has 17 residues.